Reported below is one T cell receptor (beta chain). Generated by immunoSEQ multiplex PCR, the TCRdb table keeps only in-frame clones and is missing some. In the table there are more than 25,000 clones, 80% to 90% of which are singletons. The data were taken from a study of blood T cell repertoires in COVID-19. The CDR3 loop spans 16 amino acids. Germline V gives CDR1 SGHVS, CDR2 FQNEAQ. J was trimmed by 2 bases and V by 5 bases; bases with no gene match: 9. The chain uses TRBV7-8 and TRBJ2-3; 8 bases fit TRBD2. The receptor was derived from a human donor with active COVID-19. The donor label of this sample is uncertain. The sample taken for sequencing was peripheral blood. The CDR3 is CASSPLAGGDTDTQYF. The DNA of the CDR3 is TGTGCCAGCAGCCCGCTGGCGGGAGGTGACACAGATACGCAGTATTTT.